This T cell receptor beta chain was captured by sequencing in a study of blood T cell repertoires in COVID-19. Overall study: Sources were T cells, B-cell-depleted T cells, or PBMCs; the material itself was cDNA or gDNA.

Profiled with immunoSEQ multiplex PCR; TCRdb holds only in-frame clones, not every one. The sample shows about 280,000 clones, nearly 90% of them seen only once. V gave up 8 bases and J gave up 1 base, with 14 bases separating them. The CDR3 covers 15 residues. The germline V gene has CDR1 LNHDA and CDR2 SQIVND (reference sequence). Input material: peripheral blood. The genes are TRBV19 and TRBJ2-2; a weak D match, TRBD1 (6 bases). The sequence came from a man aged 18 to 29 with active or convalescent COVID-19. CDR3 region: CASGTGHKNTGELFF. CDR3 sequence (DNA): TGTGCCAGTGGGACGGGACACAAGAACACCGGGGAGCTGTTTTTT.